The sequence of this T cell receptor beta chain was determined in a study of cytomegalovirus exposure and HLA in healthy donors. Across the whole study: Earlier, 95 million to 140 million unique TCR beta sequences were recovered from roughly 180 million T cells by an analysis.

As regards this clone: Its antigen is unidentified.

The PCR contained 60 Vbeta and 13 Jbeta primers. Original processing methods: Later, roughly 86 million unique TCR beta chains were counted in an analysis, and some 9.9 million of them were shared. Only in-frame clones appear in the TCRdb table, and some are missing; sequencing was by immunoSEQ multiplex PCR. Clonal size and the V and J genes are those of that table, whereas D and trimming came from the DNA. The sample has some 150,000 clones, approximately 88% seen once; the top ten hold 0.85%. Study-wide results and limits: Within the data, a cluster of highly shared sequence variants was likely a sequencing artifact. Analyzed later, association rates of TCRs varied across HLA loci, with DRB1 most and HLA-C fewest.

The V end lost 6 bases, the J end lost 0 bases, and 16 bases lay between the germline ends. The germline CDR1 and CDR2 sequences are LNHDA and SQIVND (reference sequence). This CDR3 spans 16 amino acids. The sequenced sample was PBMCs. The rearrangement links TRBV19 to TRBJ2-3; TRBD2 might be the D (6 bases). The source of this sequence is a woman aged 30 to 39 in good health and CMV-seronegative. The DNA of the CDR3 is TGTGCCAGTAGGGGGCTAGCGACCACTAGCACAGATACGCAGTATTTT. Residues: CASRGLATTSTDTQYF.